This TCR beta chain appears in the sequencing data of a study of blood T cell repertoires in COVID-19. Turning to the study itself: Collection of acute and convalescent COVID-19 samples took place in the United States, Italy and Spain.

Authors' processing steps: Amplification with reference gene primers provided the estimates of nucleated cell counts. Using immunoSEQ multiplex PCR, the repertoire was profiled, and TCRdb retains in-frame clones only, with some absent. D and trimming come from the DNA, and the V and J calls and clone size come from that table. The sample has 250,000 to 300,000 clones, about 90% seen once. V was shortened by 2 bases and J by 4 bases, with 14 bases between the two germline ends. From germline, CDR1 is MNHEY and CDR2 SVGAGI. The CDR3 runs to 15 residues. The clonotype was recovered from a woman between 45 and 65 years old who had recovered from COVID-19. Sequenced: peripheral blood. The chain is built from TRBV6-5 and TRBJ2-5; perhaps TRBD1 as D (5 bases). In nucleotides, the CDR3 is TGTGCCAGCAGTTACCAGGCCAGGGTCGGAGAGACCCAGTACTTC. Protein product: CASSYQARVGETQYF.